Shown below are 21 T cell receptor beta chains from a single sample sequenced in a study of CD8+ T cells in alopecia areata. Sequencing used cDNA as its template, made by extracting RNA and reverse transcribing it. Assay used: immunoSEQ multiplex PCR; TCRdb lists only in-frame clones, some missing. The sample contains a few hundred thousand clones, under 80% of which appear only once. The input for sequencing was CD4+ T cells sorted from blood, taken at week 0. All receptors derive from a human donor with alopecia areata.

V gene TRBV15 combines with J gene TRBJ2-4, with unresolved D. This CDR3 is 13 amino acids long. CDR1 LNHNV and CDR2 YYDKDF come from the germline V gene (reference sequence). Deletions cut 3 bases from V and 4 bases from J, with 7 bases between. CDR3: CATSSLIKNIQYF. The DNA for the CDR3 is TGTGCCACCAGCAGCCTCATTAAAAACATTCAGTACTTC.

J is TRBJ2-7 and V is TRBV29-1, with D unresolved. Germline CDR1 is SQVTM and CDR2 is ANQGSEA. Trimming cost V 4 bases and J 6 bases, with 13 bases left between them. The CDR3 is made up of 12 amino acids. CDR3 protein: CSVGTLFGEQYF. In DNA, the CDR3 is TGCAGCGTTGGTACATTGTTTGGCGAGCAGTACTTC.

CDR3 region: CAWSAGGSYEQYF. The CDR3 DNA sequence: TGTGCCTGGAGTGCGGGGGGCTCCTACGAGCAGTACTTC. The J gene is TRBJ2-7, the V gene TRBV30; 7 nucleotides align to TRBD2. The ends lost 1 base at V and 0 bases at J; junction bases unmatched: 0. CDR3 length: 13 amino acids. Germline assignment: CDR1 GTSNPN and CDR2 SVGIG (reference sequence).

V and J are TRBV9 and TRBJ2-3; 7 positions match TRBD2. V trimming: 0 bases; J trimming: 8 bases; junction bases outside the gene matches: 9. Germline CDR1 SGDLS, CDR2 YYNGEE. The CDR3 spans 15 residues. In DNA, the CDR3 is TGTGCCAGCAGCGTAGTCCCAGCGGGGTCGGGTACGCAGTATTTT. Translating gives CASSVVPAGSGTQYF.

The rearrangement joins TRBV5-1 to TRBJ2-1; unclear D gene. This CDR3 is 14 amino acids long. Deletions cut 2 bases from V and 5 bases from J, with 11 bases between. The germline V gene encodes CDR1 SGHRS and CDR2 YFSETQ. The CDR3, as DNA: TGCGCCAGCAGCTTAATAGGGTCAGACAATGAGCAGTTCTTC. It translates to CASSLIGSDNEQFF. The variable domain in full, with the rest retrieved from reference TRBV5-1 and TRBJ2-1, is KAGVTQTPRYLIKTRGQQVTLSCSPISGHRSVSWYQQTPGQGLQFLFEYFSETQRNKGNFPGRFSGRQFSNSRSEMNVSTLELGDSALYLCASSLIGSDNEQFFGPGTRLTVL.

This chain uses TRBV7-2 with TRBJ2-5, with D possibly being TRBD2 (7 bases). Between the trimmed V and J ends, which lost 4 bases and 9 bases, there was a span of 15 bases. The CDR3 spans 13 residues. Germline CDR1 is SGHTA and CDR2 is FQGNSA. CDR3 loop: CASSWEGGPAQYF. CDR3 nucleotides: TGTGCCAGCAGCTGGGAGGGGGGTCCGGCCCAGTACTTC.

This sequence joins TRBV30 and TRBJ1-1; D not certain. The CDR3 totals 12 residues. Looked up from germline, CDR1 is GTSNPN and CDR2 is SVGIG (reference sequence). V was clipped by 4 bases and J by 4 bases, with 10 bases between them. CDR3 coding DNA: TGTGCCTGGACCTTACGAAGCACTGAAGCTTTCTTT. It yields the protein CAWTLRSTEAFF.

This clone was seen more than once but under ten times. This rearrangement joins TRBV27 to TRBJ2-3; no firm D call. Germline CDR1 MNHEY, CDR2 SMNVEV (reference sequence). Trimming cost V 6 bases and J 5 bases, with 21 bases left between them. This CDR3 spans 16 amino acids. The CDR3 nucleotides are TGTGCCAGCAGCCGATGGACCCGAGTTGGCGGAGATACGCAGTATTTT. This sequence encodes CASSRWTRVGGDTQYF.

The rearrangement joins TRBV29-1 to TRBJ2-4; TRBD2 is a possible D gene (8 bases). V lost 5 bases, J lost 9 bases, and 14 bases lay in between. The CDR3 consists of 12 residues. Germline assignment: CDR1 SQVTM and CDR2 ANQGSEA. The CDR3 coding sequence is TGCAGCGTTACGGGAGGGGGCGGCATTCAGTACTTC. This codes for CSVTGGGGIQYF.

The chain recombines TRBV6-6 with TRBJ1-1, with 8 bases matching TRBD1. With 5 bases clipped from V and 1 base from J, the junction kept 0 bases outside the gene matches. Per the germline V gene, CDR1 is MNHNY and CDR2 is SVGAGI (reference sequence). The CDR3 runs to 13 residues. Here the CDR3 reads CASSGQGNTEAFF. The CDR3, as DNA: TGTGCCAGCAGTGGACAGGGGAACACTGAAGCTTTCTTT.

This rearrangement joins TRBV27 to TRBJ1-6, with 9 bases that match TRBD1. The V gene end was trimmed by 4 bases and the J gene end by 10 bases; junction bases not matched to a gene: 11. The CDR3 consists of 16 residues. Germline V gene lookup returns CDR1 MNHEY and CDR2 SMNVEV (reference sequence). The CDR3 sequence is CASSYTGTGIESPLHF. The CDR3 DNA reads TGTGCCAGCAGTTACACCGGGACAGGGATCGAATCACCCCTCCACTTT.

The rearrangement uses TRBV30 and TRBJ1-1; D might be TRBD1 (5 bases). The V gene's germline CDR1 is GTSNPN and CDR2 SVGIG (reference sequence). V was clipped by 4 bases and J by 11 bases, with 11 bases between them. This CDR3 spans 10 amino acids. The CDR3 protein is CAWIRAKAFF. CDR3 DNA sequence: TGTGCCTGGATCAGGGCCAAGGCTTTCTTT.

This chain uses TRBV6-1 with TRBJ2-7; a possible D gene is TRBD1 (5 bases). Germline CDR1 MNHNS, CDR2 SASEGT. The ends were cut back, 3 bases at V and 1 base at J, with 19 bases in the middle. This CDR3 has 17 amino acids. CDR3 nucleotides: TGTGCCAGCAGTGACCGATTCACAGGTGGCGGATCCTACGAGCAGTACTTC. Protein product: CASSDRFTGGGSYEQYF.

The chain employs TRBV5-1 and TRBJ2-3; no firm D call. Germline values: CDR1 SGHRS, CDR2 YFSETQ. Trimming pared 2 bases from V and 3 bases from J, leaving 7 bases between. The CDR3 is 13 residues long. In DNA, the CDR3 is TGCGCCAGCAGCTTACAGAGTACAGATACGCAGTATTTT. Translating it yields CASSLQSTDTQYF.

Note on this clone: The junction does not match germline at one end; this may be a read error. V usage is TRBV10-3 and J usage is TRBJ2-2, with 7 bases aligning to TRBD1. Per germline, CDR1 ENHRY and CDR2 SYGVKD. The CDR3 contains 16 residues. CDR3 sequence (DNA): TGTGCCATCAGGACGGGGACAGACGCGAACGCCGGGGAGCTGTTTTTT. Translating it yields CAIRTGTDANAGELFF.

This chain joins TRBV2 and TRBJ2-5; D is perhaps TRBD2 (5 bases). Trimming left V 6 bases short and J 4 bases short, with 15 bases between. The CDR3 length is 14 residues. Germline loops: CDR1 SNHLY, CDR2 FYNNEI. The CDR3 protein is CASRWGRGSETQYF. For the CDR3, the DNA is TGTGCCAGCAGGTGGGGAAGAGGGTCAGAGACCCAGTACTTC.

The J gene is TRBJ2-5, the V gene TRBV6-5; D not resolved. This CDR3 contains 15 residues. Trimming stripped 4 bases from V and 1 base from J, with 13 bases between. Germline CDR1 reads MNHEY; CDR2 reads SVGAGI. As DNA, the CDR3 is TGTGCCAGCAGTTCCCCTGCCGTTACCCAAGAGACCCAGTACTTC. This sequence encodes CASSSPAVTQETQYF.

As regards this clone: Other DNA sequences in the sample encode the same CDR3. This chain uses TRBV29-1 with TRBJ2-5; no clear D. Trimming left V 4 bases short and J 2 bases short, with 11 bases between. This CDR3 region has 13 residues. Germline V gene sequence: CDR1 SQVTM, CDR2 ANQGSEA. CDR3 bases: TGCAGCGTTGTTCCTGGACCGCAAGAGACCCAGTACTTC. This translates into CSVVPGPQETQYF.

This clone was detected a few times. CDR3 sequence (DNA): TGTGCCTCAAGGACAGGGAGCACTGAAGCTTTCTTT. Protein sequence: CASRTGSTEAFF. The J gene is TRBJ1-1, the V gene TRBV30; 8 nucleotides agree with TRBD1. From germline, CDR1 is GTSNPN and CDR2 SVGIG (reference sequence). The length of the CDR3 is 12 residues. The V segment lost 7 bases and the J segment 4 bases; nucleotides outside the gene matches: 5.

J is TRBJ1-2 and V is TRBV29-1, with D unclear. The CDR3 extends over 12 amino acids. V gave up 3 bases and J gave up 6 bases, with 11 bases separating them. Per the germline V gene, CDR1 is SQVTM and CDR2 is ANQGSEA. As DNA, the CDR3 is TGCAGCGTTGAGAAGGGCCGGGATGGCTACACCTTC. Protein product: CSVEKGRDGYTF.

J is TRBJ2-3 and V is TRBV2; D remains unclear. Trimming shortened V by 8 bases and J by 0 bases, and 15 bases separated the two germline ends. The CDR3 has 15 amino acids. Germline CDR1 reads SNHLY; CDR2 reads FYNNEI. This chain's CDR3 is CASGTSEFSTDTQYF. The CDR3 coding sequence is TGTGCCAGCGGAACCAGCGAGTTTAGCACAGATACGCAGTATTTT.